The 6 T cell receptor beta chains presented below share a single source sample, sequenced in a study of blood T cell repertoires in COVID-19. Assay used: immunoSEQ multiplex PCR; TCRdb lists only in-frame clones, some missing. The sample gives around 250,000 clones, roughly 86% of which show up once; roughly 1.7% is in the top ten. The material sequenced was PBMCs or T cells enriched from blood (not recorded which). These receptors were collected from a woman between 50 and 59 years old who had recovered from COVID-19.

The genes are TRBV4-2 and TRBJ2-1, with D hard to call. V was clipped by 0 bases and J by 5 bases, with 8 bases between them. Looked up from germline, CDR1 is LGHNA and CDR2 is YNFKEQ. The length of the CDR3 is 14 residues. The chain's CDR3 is CASSQDGTNNEQFF. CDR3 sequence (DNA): TGTGCCAGCAGCCAAGATGGTACTAACAATGAGCAGTTCTTC.

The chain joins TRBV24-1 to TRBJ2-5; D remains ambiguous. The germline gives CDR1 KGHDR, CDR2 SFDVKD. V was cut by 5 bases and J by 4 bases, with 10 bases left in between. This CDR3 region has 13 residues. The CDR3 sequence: CATSGAALETQYF. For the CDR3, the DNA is TGTGCCACCAGTGGAGCCGCCCTAGAGACCCAGTACTTC.

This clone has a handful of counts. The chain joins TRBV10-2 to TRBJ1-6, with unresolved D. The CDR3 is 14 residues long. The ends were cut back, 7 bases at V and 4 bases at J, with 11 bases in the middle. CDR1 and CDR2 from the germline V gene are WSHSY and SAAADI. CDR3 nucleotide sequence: TGCGCCAGCATATCGGGTGGTTATAATTCACCCCTCCACTTT. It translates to CASISGGYNSPLHF.

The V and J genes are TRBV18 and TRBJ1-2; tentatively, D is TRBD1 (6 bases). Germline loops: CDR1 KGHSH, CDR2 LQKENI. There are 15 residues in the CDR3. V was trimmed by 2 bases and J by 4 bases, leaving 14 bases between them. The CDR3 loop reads CASSPGTGHLYGYTF. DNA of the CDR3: TGTGCCAGCTCACCAGGAACAGGGCACCTCTATGGCTACACCTTC.

Here the CDR3 reads CASSRGTSTGYEQFF. Written as DNA, the CDR3 is TGTGCCAGCAGTCGGGGGACTAGCACGGGGTATGAGCAGTTCTTC. This sequence joins TRBV6-4 and TRBJ2-1; 9 bases line up with TRBD2. CDR3 length: 15 residues. CDR1 is MRHNA and CDR2 is SNTAGT in the germline V gene. V was clipped by 5 bases and J by 8 bases; unmatched bases: 10.

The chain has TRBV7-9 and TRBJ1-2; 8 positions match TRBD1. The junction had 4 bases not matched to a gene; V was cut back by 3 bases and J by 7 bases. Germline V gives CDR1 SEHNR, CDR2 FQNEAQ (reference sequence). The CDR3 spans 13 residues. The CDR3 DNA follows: TGTGCCAGCAGCTTCAGGGGGCTTGGTGGCTACACCTTC. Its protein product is CASSFRGLGGYTF.